This TCR beta chain came from a study of blood T cell repertoires in COVID-19. Turning to the study itself: Spain, Italy and the United States supplied samples that represented acute and convalescent COVID-19. The analysed material was cDNA or gDNA that came from T cells, B-cell-depleted T cells, or PBMCs.

The authors' processing: Estimation of nucleated cell counts was performed using reference gene primer amplification. TCRdb's copy holds only in-frame clones and misses some; the assay was immunoSEQ multiplex PCR. D and trimming come from the DNA, and the V and J calls and clone size come from that table. Here the sample spans under 550,000 clones, 80% to 90% being singletons. V lost 4 bases and J lost 2; bases outside the gene matches: 6. CDR3 length: 17 residues. Germline V gene data show CDR1 as MNHNS and CDR2 as SASEGT. Material: peripheral blood. This chain joins TRBV6-1 and TRBJ2-1; 12 nucleotides match TRBD2. The receptor comes from a man younger than 35 with COVID-19, enrolled during active disease. CDR3 in DNA: TGTGCCAGCAGTGCACGACTAGCGGGAGTGACCTACAATGAGCAGTTCTTC. This codes for CASSARLAGVTYNEQFF.